A single sample is the source of the 27 T cell receptor beta chains below, sequenced in a study of blood T cells in healthy people across ages. A second about 6 to 11 cycle PCR used barcoded and J-beta primers. TCRdb passed the 5' RACE reads through MiXCR, listing each CDR3 protein once. The data contain approximately 1.5 million distinct CDR3 sequences, approximately 43% of them seen just once; the ten biggest clones take up approximately 4%. The sample taken for sequencing was blood. The receptors derive from a woman younger than 30 in good health.

The chain carries TRBV6-2 or TRBV6-3 and TRBJ1-1; a weak D match, TRBD1 (5 bases). The CDR3 runs 16 residues. Trimming removed 4 bases at V and 2 bases at J, with 17 bases between. Looked up from germline, CDR1 is MNHEY and CDR2 is SVGEGT. The CDR3 DNA reads TGTGCCAGCAGTTGGTCGAGACTGGGGACTAACACTGAAGCTTTCTTT. Residues: CASSWSRLGTNTEAFF.

This clonotype was seen more than once but under ten times. The chain combines TRBV2 with TRBJ2-7; 7 bases agree with TRBD2. J was trimmed by 3 bases and V by 8 bases; bases with no gene match: 10. The germline V gene encodes CDR1 SNHLY and CDR2 FYNNEI. The CDR3 consists of 14 residues. The CDR3 loop reads CASFPSGTHYEQYF. The CDR3 bases are TGTGCCAGCTTTCCTAGCGGAACACACTACGAGCAGTACTTC.

This chain uses TRBV2 with TRBJ1-6, with a possible D match to TRBD1 (6 bases). The CDR3 spans 14 residues. The V gene's germline CDR1 is SNHLY and CDR2 FYNNEI. Trimming cost V 2 bases and J 9 bases, with 11 bases left between them. Here the CDR3 DNA reads TGTGCCAGCAGTGAAACCGGACAGCTTTCACCCCTCCACTTT. It codes for CASSETGQLSPLHF.

The rearrangement joins TRBV20-1 to TRBJ1-2, with D possibly matching TRBD1 (5 bases). Trimming left V 6 bases short and J 4 bases short, with 15 bases between. CDR1 is DFQATT, CDR2 SNEGSKA, per germline (reference sequence). The CDR3 is made up of 13 amino acids. The CDR3 here is CSAAIGGIYGYTF. DNA of the CDR3: TGCAGTGCCGCTATTGGGGGGATCTATGGCTACACCTTC.

The V call is TRBV5-1, the J call TRBJ2-1, with D hard to call. CDR1 is SGHRS, CDR2 YFSETQ, per germline. The length of the CDR3 is 11 residues. V was pared by 7 bases and J by 7 bases, with 9 bases between. The DNA of the CDR3 is TGCGCCAGCGGTATGGAGAATGAGCAGTTCTTC. Encoded protein: CASGMENEQFF. Together with reference TRBV5-1 and TRBJ2-1, the CDR3 gives the full variable domain: KAGVTQTPRYLIKTRGQQVTLSCSPISGHRSVSWYQQTPGQGLQFLFEYFSETQRNKGNFPGRFSGRQFSNSRSEMNVSTLELGDSALYLCASGMENEQFFGPGTRLTVL.

A remark on this clonotype: One end of the junction does not line up with germline, which may come from a read error. V usage is TRBV7-6 and J usage is TRBJ2-7, with 8 bases aligning to TRBD1. Germline assignment: CDR1 SGHVS and CDR2 FNYEAQ. CDR3 length: 13 residues. CDR3: CASSRGQGYDQYF. The CDR3 coding sequence is TGTGCTAGCAGCCGCGGACAGGGCTACGATCAGTACTTC.

The rearrangement joins TRBV4-1 to TRBJ2-1; 10 bases line up with TRBD2. The CDR3 has 17 residues. The J segment lost 6 bases and the V segment lost 1 base, leaving 9 bases of the junction unmatched. Germline V gene sequence: CDR1 MGHRA, CDR2 YSYEKL. The CDR3 loop reads CASSQVSGGAVANEQFF. DNA for the CDR3: TGCGCCAGCAGCCAAGTCAGCGGGGGGGCCGTCGCCAATGAGCAGTTCTTC.

The V and J genes are TRBV28 and TRBJ1-2; D might be TRBD1 (6 bases). With 5 bases removed from V and 7 bases from J, the gap between germline ends came to 14 bases. Per the germline V gene, CDR1 is MDHEN and CDR2 is SYDVKM. The CDR3 is made up of 13 amino acids. DNA of the CDR3: TGTGCCAGCAGTCCAGACAGGTTCAGTGGCTACACCTTC. Its translation: CASSPDRFSGYTF.

The DNA for the CDR3 is TGCAGTGCGGCTGGGATCCATGAGCAGTTCTTC. Residues: CSAAGIHEQFF. This chain connects TRBV20-1 to TRBJ2-1; D not certain. V was pared by 6 bases and J by 8 bases, with 11 bases between. The germline CDR1 and CDR2 sequences are DFQATT and SNEGSKA (reference sequence). The CDR3 consists of 11 residues.

The rearrangement links TRBV4-3 to TRBJ2-1, with TRBD2 identical over 10 bases. In germline, CDR1 is LGHNA, CDR2 YSLEER. The CDR3 consists of 17 residues. V lost 0 bases and J lost 4; bases outside the gene matches: 6. CDR3 nucleotides: TGCGCCAGCAGCCAAGACCTAGCGGGGGTATCGTACAATGAGCAGTTCTTC. Translating it yields CASSQDLAGVSYNEQFF.

This clonotype was seen a handful of times. The rearrangement uses TRBV5-1 and TRBJ2-3; weak D call: TRBD1 (7 bases). The CDR3 totals 12 residues. Germline V gene lookup returns CDR1 SGHRS and CDR2 YFSETQ. V was trimmed by 4 bases and J by 11 bases, leaving 14 bases between them. CDR3 sequence reads: CASSLQGRRQYF. CDR3 in DNA: TGCGCCAGCAGCCTACAGGGGAGGAGGCAGTATTTT. The full variable domain, in which reference TRBV5-1 and TRBJ2-3 provide the parts outside the CDR3, is KAGVTQTPRYLIKTRGQQVTLSCSPISGHRSVSWYQQTPGQGLQFLFEYFSETQRNKGNFPGRFSGRQFSNSRSEMNVSTLELGDSALYLCASSLQGRRQYFGPGTRLTVL.

This clonotype was counted only a few times. The chain combines TRBV29-1 with TRBJ1-2; tentative D call: TRBD1 (5 bases). CDR1 SQVTM and CDR2 ANQGSEA come from the germline V gene. Trimming cost V 0 bases and J 7 bases, with 12 bases left between them. The CDR3 extends over 13 amino acids. CDR3 sequence: CSVEDWGIGGYTF. The CDR3 coding sequence is TGCAGCGTTGAAGACTGGGGGATCGGTGGCTACACCTTC.

The chain joins TRBV7-2 to TRBJ2-1; D is unclear. Trimming took off 0 bases at V and 9 bases at J, with 12 bases between the two ends. Germline V gene sequence: CDR1 SGHTA, CDR2 FQGNSA. The CDR3 sequence is 14 residues long. In DNA form, the CDR3 reads TGTGCCAGCAGCTTAGCTAGGAAGAACACTGAGCAGTTCTTC. It translates to CASSLARKNTEQFF.

This clonotype was observed a few times. This chain links TRBV6-5 with TRBJ1-2, with TRBD1 as a possible D gene (5 bases). The ends were cut back, 6 bases at V and 4 bases at J, with 12 bases in the middle. Germline V gives CDR1 MNHEY, CDR2 SVGAGI. The length of the CDR3 is 13 residues. CDR3 DNA sequence: TGTGCCAGCAGACGGGACCGGTTCTATGGCTACACCTTC. It encodes CASRRDRFYGYTF.

This clonotype was detected a few times. The rearrangement uses TRBV21-1 and TRBJ1-1; the table's D call, TRBD1, has no DNA check behind it. TRBV21-1 counts as a pseudogene. The CDR3 is made up of 17 amino acids. CDR3 DNA: TGTGCCAGCAGCAAGACAGGGGGTCGGCGCCTGAACACTGAAGCTTTCTTT. Translation gives CASSKTGGRRLNTEAFF.

Of note for this clonotype: The junction shows a germline mismatch at one end, possibly a read error. This chain uses TRBV4-1 with TRBJ2-7; D unresolved. Germline assignment: CDR1 MGHRA and CDR2 YSYEKL. This CDR3 has 15 residues. CDR3 loop: CASSQLQLAPYEQDF. CDR3 nucleotide sequence: TGCGCCAGCAGCCAATTGCAGCTGGCCCCATACGAGCAGGACTTC.

The chain joins TRBV27 to TRBJ1-1; D uncertain. Trimming took 6 bases from V and 2 from J, leaving 10 bases between them. This CDR3 has 13 amino acids. Germline assignment: CDR1 MNHEY and CDR2 SMNVEV (reference sequence). For the CDR3, the DNA is TGTGCCAGCAGGGTGTTCGGAAACACTGAAGCTTTCTTT. Translation: CASRVFGNTEAFF.

The chain combines TRBV12-3 or TRBV12-4 with TRBJ2-3; D not certain. Trimming removed 4 bases at V and 0 bases at J, with 8 bases between. The CDR3 extends over 14 amino acids. CDR3 in amino acids: CASSWIISTDTQYF. The CDR3 DNA reads as TGTGCCAGCAGTTGGATCATTAGCACAGATACGCAGTATTTT.

A note on this clonotype: A much larger clone lies a single base off, so this may be a read error. The chain employs TRBV7-6 and TRBJ1-2; D might be TRBD1 (5 bases). This CDR3 has 13 amino acids. Germline loops: CDR1 SGHVS, CDR2 FNYEAQ. The CDR3 DNA is TGTGCCAGCAGCTTAGTCCAGGGTGATGGCTGCACCTTC. This sequence encodes CASSLVQGDGCTF.

The gene calls are TRBV20-1 and TRBJ2-4, with D hard to call. Germline V lookup: CDR1 DFQATT, CDR2 SNEGSKA (reference sequence). This CDR3 is 15 amino acids long. Trimming removed 1 base from V and 6 bases from J, with 16 bases in between. This CDR3 reads CSARVPTTRPNIQYF. The CDR3 bases are TGCAGTGCTAGAGTGCCGACAACCCGCCCAAACATTCAGTACTTC.

Comment on this clonotype: The junction departs from the called germline gene at one end, perhaps through a read error. This chain connects TRBV3-1 to TRBJ2-5; D possibly matches TRBD1 or TRBD2 (5 bases each). Matching the DNA end better, TRBJ2-7 makes the J call doubtful. CDR1 is LGHDT, CDR2 YNNKEL, per germline (reference sequence). This CDR3 has 15 amino acids. CDR3 protein: CASTLGTGGAYEQYF. The CDR3 DNA is TGCGCCAGCACCCTCGGGACCGGAGGCGCCTACGAGCAGTACTTC.

This chain links TRBV13 with TRBJ1-4; perhaps TRBD1 as D (5 bases). Germline V gives CDR1 PRHDT, CDR2 FYEKMQ (reference sequence). Trimming removed 3 bases from V and 8 bases from J, with 13 bases in between. The CDR3 totals 14 residues. CDR3 nucleotide sequence: TGTGCCAGCAGCTTGGGCAGGGTTGGAGAAAAACTGTTTTTT. Its translation: CASSLGRVGEKLFF.

This clonotype was picked up a small number of times. The rearrangement joins TRBV5-1 to TRBJ2-3; unclear D gene. Germline CDR1 is SGHRS and CDR2 is YFSETQ. Between the trimmed V and J ends, which lost 4 bases and 7 bases, there was a span of 16 bases. The CDR3 runs to 14 residues. The CDR3 spells CASSMIAQANTQYF. For the CDR3, the DNA is TGCGCCAGCAGCATGATAGCTCAGGCGAATACGCAGTATTTT.

This clonotype has just one count. The rearrangement joins TRBV6-5 to TRBJ2-1, with D perhaps matching TRBD2 (6 bases). Germline V gives CDR1 MNHEY, CDR2 SVGAGI. CDR3 size: 16 residues. Trimming pared 6 bases from V and 3 bases from J, leaving 18 bases between. DNA for the CDR3: TGTGCCAGCAGCCGACATCTTAGCGGAAACTACAATGAGCAGTTCTTC. Protein: CASSRHLSGNYNEQFF.

This chain uses TRBV6-5 with TRBJ2-3, with 12 bases lining up with TRBD2. J lost 4 bases, V lost 3 bases, and 5 bases had no gene match. Germline V CDR1 and CDR2: MNHEY, SVGAGI. This CDR3 is built from 16 residues. Written as DNA, the CDR3 is TGTGCCAGCAGTTATTTACTAGCGGGAGGTGCAGATACGCAGTATTTT. Its translation: CASSYLLAGGADTQYF.

The CDR3 nucleotides are TGTGCCAGCAGTTACTCGCAGGGGCTGGAGACCCAGTACTTC. Its translation is CASSYSQGLETQYF. The J gene is TRBJ2-7, the V gene TRBV6-6; maybe TRBD1 (6 bases). The DNA end lines up better with TRBJ2-5; the J call may be wrong. The CDR3 runs 14 residues. CDR1 and CDR2 from the germline V gene are MNHNY and SVGAGI (reference sequence).

The V call is TRBV27, the J call TRBJ2-1; TRBD2 agrees at 10 bases. The germline V gene encodes CDR1 MNHEY and CDR2 SMNVEV (reference sequence). V lost 0 bases, J lost 9 bases, and 5 bases stayed unmatched. The CDR3 has 15 residues. This CDR3 is CASSLSSGRVGEQFF. CDR3 coding DNA: TGTGCCAGCAGTTTATCAAGCGGGAGGGTGGGTGAGCAGTTCTTC.